This TCR beta chain was retrieved from a study of T cell repertoires in cytomegalovirus infection (dated by TCRdb to about 2019). Some background on the complete study: Peptide stimulations targeted recently identified HLA-C-restricted CMV epitopes, whose presentation resists viral immunomodulation, together with well-studied HLA-B-restricted epitopes. Donor HLA type was relevant to the analysis, as public TCR beta signatures indicated carriage of CMV infection together with the matching HLA type.

This clonotype was found many times. The clone's antigen remains unknown. Base-call qualities are not available, and no considerably larger clone is one nucleotide away. What the treatment or condition label conveys for this sample: in vitro stimulation with specific CMV peptide epitopes to enrich CMV-specific T cells. Spanning cysteine to phenylalanine, the CDR3 consists of 15 amino acids. The DNA shown is the 45-base CDR3, in frame from base 1. CDR1 and CDR2, per the germline V gene, are MNHNS and SASEGT. V sheds 7 bases and J sheds 0 bases, leaving 12 bases between their ends. TCRdb names Illumina HiSeq 1500 as the instrument used. The public reads were reanalyzed by TCRdb: fastp trimming at Q25, MiXCR alignment, in-frame beta chains only. Records with the same CDR3 protein are collapsed into one entry carrying the most frequent genes and DNA. Present in this sample are fewer than 65,000 distinct CDR3 sequences, more than 15% of which were seen just once. About 26% of the sample belongs to the ten largest clones.

Study-wide conclusions, independent of this receptor: The ex vivo response was dominated by HLA-C-restricted CMV-specific TCR beta clonotypes, which also provided the single most frequent clonotype in two of eight donors. In both this cohort and an independent roughly 400-donor cohort, the cumulative frequency of public TCR beta family members distinguished carriers of CMV infection plus the relevant HLA type.

The receptor was derived from a human donor in good health (CMV status not recorded). Some clones in this sample may be carry-over from other donors' samples. This specimen consisted of CD8+ T cells from cultured PBMCs, obtained from culture after CMV antigen stimulation. In this chain, TRBV6-1 is recombined with TRBJ1-4; the D gene remains uncertain. The DNA sequence is TGTGCCAGCAAAAAGGGAGATGCAACTAATGAAAAACTGTTTTTT. Its product reads: CASKKGDATNEKLFF.